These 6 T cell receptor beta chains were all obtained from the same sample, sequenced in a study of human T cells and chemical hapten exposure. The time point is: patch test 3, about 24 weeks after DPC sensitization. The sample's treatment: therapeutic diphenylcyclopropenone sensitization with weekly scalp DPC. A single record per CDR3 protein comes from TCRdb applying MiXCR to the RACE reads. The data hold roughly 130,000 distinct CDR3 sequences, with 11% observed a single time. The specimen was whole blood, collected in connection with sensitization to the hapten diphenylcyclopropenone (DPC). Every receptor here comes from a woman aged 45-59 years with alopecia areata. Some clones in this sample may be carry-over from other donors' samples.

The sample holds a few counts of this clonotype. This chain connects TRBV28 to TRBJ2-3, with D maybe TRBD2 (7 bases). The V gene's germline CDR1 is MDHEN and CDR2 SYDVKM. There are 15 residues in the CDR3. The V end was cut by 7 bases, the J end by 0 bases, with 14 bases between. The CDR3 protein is CASIEGGPSTDTQYF. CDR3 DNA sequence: TGTGCCAGCATTGAGGGGGGGCCTAGCACAGATACGCAGTATTTT. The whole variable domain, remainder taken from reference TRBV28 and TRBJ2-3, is DVKVTQSSRYLVKRTGEKVFLECVQDMDHENMFWYRQDPGLGLRLIYFSYDVKMKEKGDIPEGYSVSREKKERFSLILESASTNQTSMYLCASIEGGPSTDTQYFGPGTRLTVL.

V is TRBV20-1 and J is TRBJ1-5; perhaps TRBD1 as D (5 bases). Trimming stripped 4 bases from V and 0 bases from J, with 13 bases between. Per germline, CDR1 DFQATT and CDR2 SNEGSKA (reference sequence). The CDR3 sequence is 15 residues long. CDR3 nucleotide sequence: TGCAGTGCTACTGGGGCAGCGATTAGCAATCAGCCCCAGCATTTT. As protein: CSATGAAISNQPQHF.

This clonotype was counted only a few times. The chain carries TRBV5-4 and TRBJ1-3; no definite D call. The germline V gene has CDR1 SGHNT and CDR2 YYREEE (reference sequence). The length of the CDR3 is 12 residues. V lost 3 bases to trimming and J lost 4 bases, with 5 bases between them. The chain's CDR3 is CASSSEGNTIYF. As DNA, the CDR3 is TGTGCCAGCAGCTCCGAGGGAAACACCATATATTTT.

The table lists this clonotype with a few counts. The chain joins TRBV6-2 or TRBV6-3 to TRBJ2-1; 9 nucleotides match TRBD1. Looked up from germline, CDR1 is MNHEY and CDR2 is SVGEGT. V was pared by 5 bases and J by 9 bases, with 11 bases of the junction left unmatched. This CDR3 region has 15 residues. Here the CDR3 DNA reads TGTGCCAGCAGTACCCGACAGGGGGTTTCTGGTGAGCAGTTCTTC. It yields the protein CASSTRQGVSGEQFF.

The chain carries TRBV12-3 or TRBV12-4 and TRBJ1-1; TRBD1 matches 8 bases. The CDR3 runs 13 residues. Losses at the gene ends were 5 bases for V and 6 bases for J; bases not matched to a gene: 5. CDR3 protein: CASSLGQGSEAFF. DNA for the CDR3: TGTGCCAGCAGTCTCGGACAGGGCTCTGAAGCTTTCTTT.

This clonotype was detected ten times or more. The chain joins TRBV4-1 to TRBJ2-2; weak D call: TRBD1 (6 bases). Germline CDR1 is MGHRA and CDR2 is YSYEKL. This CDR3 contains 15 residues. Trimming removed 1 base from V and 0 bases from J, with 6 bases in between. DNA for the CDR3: TGCGCCAGCAGCCAAGGGACAGCGAACACCGGGGAGCTGTTTTTT. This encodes CASSQGTANTGELFF.